The 32 T cell receptor beta chains given below trace back to one sample, sequenced in a study of OX40 agonist ivuxolimab in advanced cancers. Profiled with immunoSEQ multiplex PCR; TCRdb holds only in-frame clones, not every one. The top ten hold around 2.2% of the sample, which has around 15,000 clones, approximately 78% seen once. Sequencing used CD4+ or CD8+ T cells sorted from blood, obtained in a trial of the OX40 agonist ivuxolimab. Receptors originate from an adult with an advanced solid tumor such as melanoma, head and neck, liver or kidney cancer.

The chain employs TRBV7-9 and TRBJ2-1, with D possibly TRBD1 on 5 matching bases. Germline V gives CDR1 SEHNR, CDR2 FQNEAQ (reference sequence). Trimming removed 5 bases at V and 12 bases at J, with 20 bases between. The CDR3 has 14 amino acids. In nucleotides, the CDR3 is TGTGCCAGCAGCACAGGCGGTTGGGGCGTTGGGCAGTTCTTC. The encoded protein is CASSTGGWGVGQFF.

V usage is TRBV7-2 and J usage is TRBJ2-2; TRBD2 agrees at 9 bases. The length of the CDR3 is 16 residues. The germline CDR1 and CDR2 sequences are SGHTA and FQGNSA. Trimming cost V 5 bases and J 0 bases; bases outside gene matches: 4. CDR3 loop: CASSTTSGANTGELFF. Here the CDR3 DNA reads TGTGCCAGCAGCACGACTAGCGGCGCGAACACCGGGGAGCTGTTTTTT.

The rearrangement links TRBV4-2 to TRBJ2-5, with 16 positions matching TRBD2. Germline V CDR1 and CDR2: LGHNA, YNFKEQ. This CDR3 spans 20 amino acids. The V and J ends lost 4 bases and 5 bases, in that order; junction bases with no gene match: 16. The CDR3 bases are TGTGCCAGCAGCCGCAACTACATGGGGACTAGCGGGAGGGGTTCGGAGACCCAGTACTTC. It encodes CASSRNYMGTSGRGSETQYF.

This rearrangement joins TRBV28 to TRBJ1-2; D remains ambiguous. Between the trimmed V and J ends, which lost 2 bases and 8 bases, there was a span of 21 bases. CDR3 length equals 16 residues. Per germline, CDR1 MDHEN and CDR2 SYDVKM. CDR3 sequence: CASSLSFRSSGIGYTF. As DNA, the CDR3 is TGTGCCAGCAGTTTAAGTTTTCGGTCGAGCGGTATCGGCTACACCTTC.

This clone was seen just once. The J gene is TRBJ1-2, the V gene TRBV19; 8 nucleotides align to TRBD1. This CDR3 region has 12 residues. The trim removed 7 bases at V and 7 bases at J, leaving 5 bases unmatched. Germline CDR1 and CDR2: LNHDA and SQIVND (reference sequence). The CDR3 DNA is TGTGCCAGTACCCAGGGGGCGCCTGGCTACACCTTC. Its protein product is CASTQGAPGYTF.

A remark on this clone: An end of the junction does not agree with germline; a read error may underlie this. The V gene is TRBV4-2, the J gene TRBJ2-7; the D gene could be TRBD1 or TRBD2 (5 bases each). CDR1 and CDR2 (germline): LGHNA, YNFKEQ. There are 15 residues in the CDR3. CDR3 sequence: CASSQGDHSSYEQDF. The CDR3 DNA reads TGTGCCAGCAGCCAAGGGGACCACAGCTCCTACGAGCAGGACTTC.

The chain recombines TRBV6-6 with TRBJ1-2, with D possibly TRBD1 on 5 matching bases. CDR3 length equals 12 residues. The germline V gene has CDR1 MNHNY and CDR2 SVGAGI (reference sequence). V was cut by 2 bases and J by 7 bases, with 8 bases left in between. CDR3 coding DNA: TGTGCCAGCAGTTACCAGGGTTCTGGCTACACCTTC. Protein sequence: CASSYQGSGYTF.

This chain joins TRBV6-6 and TRBJ2-5; 7 nucleotides match TRBD1. CDR3 size: 14 residues. The trim removed 6 bases at V and 3 bases at J, leaving 7 bases unmatched. Germline CDR1 reads MNHNY; CDR2 reads SVGAGI (reference sequence). The CDR3 sequence: CASRGDRVEETQYF. Written as DNA, the CDR3 is TGTGCCAGCAGGGGTGACAGGGTGGAAGAGACCCAGTACTTC.

The chain links TRBV30 to TRBJ1-5, with a possible D match to TRBD1 (5 bases). Germline V gene sequence: CDR1 GTSNPN, CDR2 SVGIG (reference sequence). V was trimmed by 5 bases and J by 5 bases, leaving 16 bases between them. This CDR3 has 14 residues. This CDR3 is CAWGRRREDQPQHF. The CDR3 DNA reads TGTGCCTGGGGACGGCGCAGGGAAGATCAGCCCCAGCATTTT.

The chain carries TRBV7-9 and TRBJ2-3; D gene uncertain. The CDR3 is 14 residues long. The V end lost 6 bases, the J end lost 0 bases, and 10 bases lay between the germline ends. The germline CDR1 and CDR2 sequences are SEHNR and FQNEAQ (reference sequence). Here the CDR3 DNA reads TGTGCCAGCAGGCGTTCCAGTAGCACAGATACGCAGTATTTT. Encoded protein: CASRRSSSTDTQYF.

This clone was detected once. The CDR3 loop is CSVGTSGELFF. The CDR3 nucleotides read TGCAGCGTAGGTACTAGCGGGGAGCTGTTTTTT. The chain couples TRBV29-1 to TRBJ2-2, with a possible D match to TRBD2 (5 bases). Germline CDR1 and CDR2: SQVTM and ANQGSEA. Trimming cost V 6 bases and J 7 bases, with 9 bases left between them. This CDR3 has 11 residues.

This sequence joins TRBV28 and TRBJ2-3; 8 bases align to TRBD1. The CDR3 is 16 amino acids. V lost 4 bases and J lost 2; bases outside the gene matches: 8. From germline, CDR1 is MDHEN and CDR2 SYDVKM. DNA for the CDR3: TGTGCCAGCAGTTCTTCCGGGACAGGATACACAGATACGCAGTATTTT. Translated: CASSSSGTGYTDTQYF. Full variable domain (rest looked up from reference TRBV28 and TRBJ2-3): DVKVTQSSRYLVKRTGEKVFLECVQDMDHENMFWYRQDPGLGLRLIYFSYDVKMKEKGDIPEGYSVSREKKERFSLILESASTNQTSMYLCASSSSGTGYTDTQYFGPGTRLTVL.

This clone has just a few counts. The chain uses TRBV27 and TRBJ1-2; 9 bases fit TRBD1. V shed 5 bases and J 1 base; nucleotides not matched to a gene: 11. The germline V gene has CDR1 MNHEY and CDR2 SMNVEV (reference sequence). The CDR3 is 17 residues long. The CDR3 loop reads CASSPSRHRGLNYGYTF. DNA of the CDR3: TGTGCCAGCAGTCCATCACGCCACAGGGGGCTTAACTATGGCTACACCTTC.

V usage is TRBV19 and J usage is TRBJ2-2; TRBD2 matches 10 bases. The CDR3 consists of 15 residues. Unmatched junction bases numbered 8, after V lost 6 bases and J lost 7 bases. Germline loops: CDR1 LNHDA, CDR2 SQIVND (reference sequence). The CDR3: CASRAKREGIGELFF. CDR3 in DNA: TGTGCCAGTAGGGCTAAGCGGGAGGGAATCGGGGAGCTGTTTTTT.

The chain links TRBV5-1 to TRBJ1-1; no reliable D call. The CDR3 totals 14 residues. V gave up 4 bases and J gave up 1 base, with 11 bases separating them. Germline lookup yields CDR1 SGHRS and CDR2 YFSETQ. The DNA for the CDR3 is TGCGCCAGCAGCGAGGGATCGGCGAACACTGAAGCTTTCTTT. It translates to CASSEGSANTEAFF.

This chain links TRBV19 with TRBJ1-1; D unclear. The CDR3 covers 13 residues. Germline CDR1 and CDR2: LNHDA and SQIVND (reference sequence). Trimming left V 5 bases short and J 1 base short, with 8 bases between. DNA of the CDR3: TGTGCCAGTAGTGACATGACGAACACTGAAGCTTTCTTT. Translated, it gives CASSDMTNTEAFF.

The chain links TRBV9 to TRBJ1-2; D not certain. Trimming took off 0 bases at V and 2 bases at J, with 11 bases between the two ends. Germline V gene sequence: CDR1 SGDLS, CDR2 YYNGEE. The CDR3 is made up of 15 amino acids. The CDR3 is CASSVAPGENYGYTF. CDR3 DNA: TGTGCCAGCAGCGTAGCCCCAGGTGAGAACTATGGCTACACCTTC. The full variable domain, completed using reference TRBV9 and TRBJ1-2, is DSGVTQTPKHLITATGQRVTLRCSPRSGDLSVYWYQQSLDQGLQFLIQYYNGEERAKGNILERFSAQQFPDLHSELNLSSLELGDSALYFCASSVAPGENYGYTFGSGTRLTVV.

This clone appeared a few times. The CDR3 here is CASSLSLDSYEQYF. CDR3 sequence (DNA): TGTGCCAGCAGCTTATCTCTAGACTCCTACGAGCAGTACTTC. The V gene is TRBV7-2, the J gene TRBJ2-7; D is ambiguous. The CDR3 is made up of 14 amino acids. Trimming took 2 bases from V and 0 from J, leaving 8 bases between them. The germline V gene has CDR1 SGHTA and CDR2 FQGNSA.

This chain links TRBV27 with TRBJ1-5, with a tentative D call TRBD1 (6 bases). The CDR3 extends over 15 amino acids. Trimming left V 6 bases short and J 0 bases short, with 12 bases between. Germline CDR1 and CDR2: MNHEY and SMNVEV (reference sequence). The CDR3 sequence is CASSATGLSNQPQHF. CDR3 in DNA: TGTGCCAGCAGCGCGACAGGACTTAGCAATCAGCCCCAGCATTTT.

V gene TRBV2 combines with J gene TRBJ2-1; 14 bases map to TRBD2. The CDR3 contains 18 residues. Germline V gene lookup returns CDR1 SNHLY and CDR2 FYNNEI. Losses at the gene ends were 7 bases for V and 10 bases for J; bases not matched to a gene: 18. The CDR3 bases are TGTGCCAGCACTCCGGCGGGTTCCCTCGGACTAGCGGGAGGAGAGCAGTTCTTC. It is translated as CASTPAGSLGLAGGEQFF.

This sequence joins TRBV6-1 and TRBJ2-5; tentatively, D is TRBD2 (5 bases). Germline V gene lookup returns CDR1 MNHNS and CDR2 SASEGT. The CDR3 has 14 residues. Trimming removed 1 base from V and 5 bases from J, with 11 bases in between. CDR3 in amino acids: CASSEGRTGETQYF. CDR3 DNA sequence: TGTGCCAGCAGTGAAGGACGGACTGGGGAGACCCAGTACTTC.

V and J are TRBV7-2 and TRBJ1-2; TRBD1 is a possible D gene (6 bases). Germline CDR1 and CDR2: SGHTA and FQGNSA. The CDR3 spans 15 residues. The V end was cut by 5 bases, the J end by 0 bases, with 13 bases between. The CDR3 nucleotides are TGTGCCAGCAGCGTTACAGGGTCGGCTAACTATGGCTACACCTTC. The encoded protein is CASSVTGSANYGYTF.

The chain joins TRBV5-1 to TRBJ2-1; D is ambiguous. The CDR3 has 14 residues. V shed 1 base and J shed 5 bases, with 10 bases lying between them. Germline V gene lookup returns CDR1 SGHRS and CDR2 YFSETQ. This CDR3 is CASSLRGSDNEQFF. In DNA, the CDR3 is TGCGCCAGCAGCTTGCGAGGTTCCGACAATGAGCAGTTCTTC.

The chain has TRBV28 and TRBJ2-7; 14 bases line up with TRBD2. V dropped 7 bases and J dropped 4; count of bases not matched to a gene: 15. The CDR3 runs 18 residues. Germline V lookup: CDR1 MDHEN, CDR2 SYDVKM. CDR3: CASKRLGLAGVGGYEQYF. The CDR3 nucleotides are TGTGCCAGCAAACGTCTGGGACTAGCGGGAGTGGGTGGGTACGAGCAGTACTTC.

This chain links TRBV10-3 with TRBJ2-2, with 10 nucleotides matching TRBD1. Germline V gene data show CDR1 as ENHRY and CDR2 as SYGVKD. V shed 7 bases and J 2 bases; nucleotides not matched to a gene: 7. CDR3 length equals 16 residues. The CDR3 DNA is TGTGCCATCAACTACCGGGACAGGGGAAACACCGGGGAGCTGTTTTTT. This codes for CAINYRDRGNTGELFF.

About this clone itself: Other DNA sequences within the sample encode an identical CDR3. The chain links TRBV28 to TRBJ2-5, with 7 bases that match TRBD2. After removal of 3 bases from V and 4 bases from J, the junction contained 2 bases not matched to a gene. This CDR3 region has 13 residues. CDR1 is MDHEN, CDR2 SYDVKM, per germline. The CDR3 DNA reads TGTGCCAGCAGTTTGGCTAGCGGAGAGACCCAGTACTTC. Its protein product is CASSLASGETQYF.

This clone occurred a few times. The chain employs TRBV7-9 and TRBJ1-5, with D tentatively TRBD1 (6 bases). The CDR3 consists of 14 residues. Germline V gene data show CDR1 as SEHNR and CDR2 as FQNEAQ (reference sequence). V shed 5 bases and J shed 1 base, with 9 bases lying between them. The CDR3 sequence: CASSVGQSNQPQHF. DNA of the CDR3: TGTGCCAGCAGCGTGGGACAAAGCAATCAGCCCCAGCATTTT.

The CDR3 spells CASSRTGVFTDTQYF. The CDR3 DNA is TGTGCCAGCAGCCGGACAGGGGTCTTCACAGATACGCAGTATTTT. The chain employs TRBV5-4 and TRBJ2-3, with TRBD1 matching over 9 bases. Germline CDR1 SGHNT, CDR2 YYREEE (reference sequence). The CDR3 consists of 15 residues. Unmatched junction bases numbered 5, after V lost 4 bases and J lost 2 bases.

The V call is TRBV6-1, the J call TRBJ1-4; D gene uncertain. V dropped 4 bases and J dropped 8 bases, with 26 bases sitting between them. Germline CDR1 is MNHNS and CDR2 is SASEGT. The CDR3 contains 18 residues. Here the CDR3 reads CASSGDGSSTGNEEKLFF. In DNA, the CDR3 is TGTGCCAGCAGTGGCGACGGGTCATCTACCGGGAATGAGGAAAAACTGTTTTTT.

The chain is built from TRBV5-1 and TRBJ2-7; D is uncertain. Trimming left V 4 bases short and J 5 bases short, with 7 bases between. The CDR3 sequence is 11 residues long. The germline V gene encodes CDR1 SGHRS and CDR2 YFSETQ. The CDR3 sequence: CASSPRDEQYF. The CDR3 bases are TGCGCCAGCAGCCCTAGAGACGAGCAGTACTTC.

J is TRBJ2-1 and V is TRBV4-1; TRBD2 matches 10 bases. The CDR3 covers 18 residues. CDR1 is MGHRA, CDR2 YSYEKL, per germline. The trim removed 5 bases at V and 8 bases at J, leaving 18 bases unmatched. The CDR3 reads CASSWRKASGRLGDEQFF. Written as DNA, the CDR3 is TGCGCCAGCAGCTGGAGAAAGGCTAGCGGGAGATTAGGAGATGAGCAGTTCTTC.

The V gene is TRBV7-9, the J gene TRBJ2-7; tentatively, D is TRBD1 or TRBD2 (5 bases each). V was cut by 5 bases and J by 1 base, with 9 bases left in between. The CDR3 consists of 13 residues. The germline V gene encodes CDR1 SEHNR and CDR2 FQNEAQ (reference sequence). The chain's CDR3 is CASSEGLSYEQYF. The CDR3 coding sequence is TGTGCCAGCAGCGAGGGGCTATCCTACGAGCAGTACTTC.